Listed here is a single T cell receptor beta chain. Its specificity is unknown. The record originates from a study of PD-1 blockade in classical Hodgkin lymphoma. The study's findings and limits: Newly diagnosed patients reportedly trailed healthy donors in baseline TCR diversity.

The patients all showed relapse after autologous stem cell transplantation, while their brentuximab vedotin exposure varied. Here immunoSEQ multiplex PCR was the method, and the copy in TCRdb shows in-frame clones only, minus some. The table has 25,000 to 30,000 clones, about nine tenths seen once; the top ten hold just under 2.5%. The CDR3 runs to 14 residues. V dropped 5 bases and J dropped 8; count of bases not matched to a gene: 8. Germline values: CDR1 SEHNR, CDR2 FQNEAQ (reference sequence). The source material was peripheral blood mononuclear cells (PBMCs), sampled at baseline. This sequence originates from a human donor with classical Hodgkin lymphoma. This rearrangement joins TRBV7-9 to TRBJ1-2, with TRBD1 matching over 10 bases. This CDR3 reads CASSKETGGHGYTF. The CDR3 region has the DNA TGTGCCAGCAGCAAAGAGACAGGGGGCCACGGCTACACCTTC.